This note documents a single TCR beta chain sequence. This sample also contains other DNA sequences that code for the same CDR3. The J segment lost 2 bases and the V segment lost 6 bases, leaving 13 bases of the junction unmatched. This CDR3 has 16 amino acids. Germline V CDR1 and CDR2: MDHEN, SYDVKM. Clones were read by immunoSEQ multiplex PCR, and TCRdb kept only the in-frame ones, dropping some. The sample lists 1,000 to 1,500 clones; about 65% were seen once. The record originates from a study of sequential checkpoint blockade in melanoma. Study overall: First-line arms were nivolumab then ipilimumab, or the reverse, randomized 1:1. After both sequences, patients received maintenance nivolumab.

As for treatment: randomized to nivolumab then ipilimumab (arm A) or the reverse (arm B). None of the patients previously received DNA-damaging chemotherapy. From thawed PBMCs, live CD3+CD8+ cells negative for CD19 and CD56 were sorted. This sequence joins TRBV28 and TRBJ2-7, with 7 bases identical to TRBD1. The clonotype was recovered from a human donor with melanoma. The sample in question was CD8+ T cells sorted from blood (inferred from file names), obtained from a patient given nivolumab and ipilimumab in sequence. Here the CDR3 DNA reads TGTGCCAGCAGCCTTCCCCGGTCACAGGGGACCTACGAGCAGTACTTC. Protein product: CASSLPRSQGTYEQYF.